This TCR beta chain derives from a study of shared T cell receptors in the human thymus. Germline loops: CDR1 MGHRA, CDR2 YSYEKL. V was clipped by 0 bases and J by 1 base, with 13 bases between them. The length of the CDR3 is 16 residues. Measured with immunoSEQ multiplex PCR; TCRdb has only the in-frame clones, and not every one. The data contain 550,000 to 800,000 clones, roughly 88% of them singletons. These data were also reused for a study on human thymus T cells. That report notes: From resections taken during corrective heart surgery, the thymus tissue was obtained. Thymic and blood repertoires showed apparently biased V and J gene usage.

The TCR sequence derives from a girl under three years old with a congenital heart defect. The sequencing sample was made of thymocytes. The V call is TRBV4-1, the J call TRBJ2-7, with D possibly being TRBD1 (6 bases). In nucleotides, the CDR3 is TGCGCCAGCAGCCAAGATCGCCAGGGGACGTCCTACGAGCAGTACTTC. Amino acid sequence: CASSQDRQGTSYEQYF.